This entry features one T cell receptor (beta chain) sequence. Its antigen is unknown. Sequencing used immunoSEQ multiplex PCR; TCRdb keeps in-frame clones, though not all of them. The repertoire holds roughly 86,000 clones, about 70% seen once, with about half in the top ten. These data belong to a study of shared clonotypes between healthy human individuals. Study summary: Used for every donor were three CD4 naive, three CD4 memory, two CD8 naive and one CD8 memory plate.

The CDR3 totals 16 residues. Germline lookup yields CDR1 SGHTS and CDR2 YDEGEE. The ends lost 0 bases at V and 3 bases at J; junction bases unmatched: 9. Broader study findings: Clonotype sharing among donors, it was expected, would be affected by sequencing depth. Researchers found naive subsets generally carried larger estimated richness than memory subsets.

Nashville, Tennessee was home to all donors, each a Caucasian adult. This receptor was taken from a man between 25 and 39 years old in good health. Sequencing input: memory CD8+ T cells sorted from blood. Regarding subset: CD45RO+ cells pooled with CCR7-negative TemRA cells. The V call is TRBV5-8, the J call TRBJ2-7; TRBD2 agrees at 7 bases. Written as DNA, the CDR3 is TGTGCCAGCAGCTTGGGTTGGCGGGAGCCCTACTACGAGCAGTACTTC. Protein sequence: CASSLGWREPYYEQYF.